The clone carrying this TCR beta chain occurred a few times. Its antigen is unknown. It was with unique molecular identifiers that the TCRbeta library was prepared. MiXCR, run by TCRdb on the PCR reads, gives a single entry per CDR3 protein. The table shows under 250,000 distinct CDR3 sequences, with approximately 17% occurring only once. This entry is derived from a study of T-cell reconstitution after alpha-beta-depleted transplantation in children. Looked up from germline, CDR1 is MNHEY and CDR2 is SMNVEV (reference sequence). J gave up 5 bases and V 4 bases, and 6 bases lay outside the gene matches. The CDR3 length is 14 residues. General study points: The main origin of T-cell counts and diversity one year after transplant was newly produced T cells. Approximately two months post-transplant, alpha-beta T cells reportedly originated from several hundred expanded graft clones.

This chain connects TRBV27 to TRBJ1-1, with 8 nucleotides matching TRBD1. The source is a male patient between 2 and 9 years old who had a stem cell transplant for acute lymphoblastic leukemia, so the T cells may come from the graft donor. The specimen comprised PBMCs, mostly from graft donor cells, sampled 360 days after TCRalphabeta/CD19-depleted stem cell transplant. The CDR3 reads CASSSRGPGTEAFF. CDR3 coding DNA: TGTGCCAGCAGTTCCAGGGGGCCGGGGACTGAAGCTTTCTTT.